Each of the 20 T cell receptor beta chains below was sequenced from the same sample in a study of OX40 agonist ivuxolimab in advanced cancers. Sequencing was performed with immunoSEQ multiplex PCR; in TCRdb, only in-frame clones are kept and a portion is missing. The repertoire has 55,000 to 70,000 clones, about four fifths of them found once; the top ten carry roughly 3.4%. Specimen: CD4+ or CD8+ T cells sorted from blood, collected in a trial of the OX40 agonist ivuxolimab. The receptors stem from an adult with an advanced solid tumor such as melanoma, head and neck, liver or kidney cancer.

This clone was picked up a small number of times. The chain links TRBV11-2 to TRBJ2-1; D is undetermined. V was cut by 1 base and J by 6 bases, with 7 bases left in between. Germline-derived CDR1 and CDR2 are SGHAT and FQNNGV. CDR3 length: 13 residues. The CDR3 sequence: CASSLARFNEQFF. The DNA for the CDR3 is TGTGCCAGCAGCTTAGCCCGGTTCAATGAGCAGTTCTTC.

The genes are TRBV6-1 and TRBJ2-4; D remains ambiguous. The CDR3 length is 14 residues. Germline CDR1 and CDR2: MNHNS and SASEGT. Trimming cost V 4 bases and J 0 bases, with 7 bases left between them. The CDR3 DNA reads TGTGCCAGCAGTGGTGGGCTAGCCAAAAACATTCAGTACTTC. Its protein product is CASSGGLAKNIQYF.

This sequence joins TRBV2 and TRBJ1-5, with TRBD1 matching over 8 bases. The V gene end was trimmed by 7 bases and the J gene end by 7 bases; junction bases not matched to a gene: 15. The CDR3 runs 16 residues. CDR1 and CDR2 from the germline V gene are SNHLY and FYNNEI. The CDR3 reads CASKLTTGGSGQPQHF. The CDR3 DNA reads TGTGCCAGCAAGTTAACAACAGGGGGATCGGGGCAGCCCCAGCATTTT.

The chain employs TRBV10-3 and TRBJ2-3; D is unresolved. CDR3 length: 15 amino acids. The V gene's germline CDR1 is ENHRY and CDR2 SYGVKD. V lost 0 bases to trimming and J lost 3 bases, with 10 bases between them. CDR3 bases: TGTGCCATCAGTGAGTCGTTGGCAGGAACAGATACGCAGTATTTT. This sequence encodes CAISESLAGTDTQYF.

The chain links TRBV5-1 to TRBJ2-2; TRBD1 agrees at 7 bases. Germline loops: CDR1 SGHRS, CDR2 YFSETQ. Trimming removed 0 bases from V and 0 bases from J; junction bases left unmatched: 2. This CDR3 comprises 16 residues. The DNA for the CDR3 is TGCGCCAGCAGCTTGGGACAGGGTACGAACACCGGGGAGCTGTTTTTT. It encodes CASSLGQGTNTGELFF. The whole variable domain, filled in from reference TRBV5-1 and TRBJ2-2, reads KAGVTQTPRYLIKTRGQQVTLSCSPISGHRSVSWYQQTPGQGLQFLFEYFSETQRNKGNFPGRFSGRQFSNSRSEMNVSTLELGDSALYLCASSLGQGTNTGELFFGEGSRLTVL.

CDR3 nucleotide sequence: TGTGCCATCAGTGAGGACAGCTCCTACAATGAGCAGTTCTTC. Protein: CAISEDSSYNEQFF. V usage is TRBV10-3 and J usage is TRBJ2-1; a weak D match, TRBD1 (5 bases). Trimming took off 2 bases at V and 0 bases at J, with 5 bases between the two ends. This CDR3 contains 14 residues. CDR1 ENHRY and CDR2 SYGVKD come from the germline V gene.

This rearrangement joins TRBV10-3 to TRBJ2-7; maybe TRBD1 (5 bases). The CDR3 runs 13 residues. The V end was cut by 7 bases, the J end by 0 bases, with 10 bases between. In germline, CDR1 is ENHRY, CDR2 SYGVKD. CDR3 sequence: CAIKGQGSYEQYF. The CDR3 coding sequence is TGTGCCATCAAGGGGCAGGGCTCCTACGAGCAGTACTTC.

The rearrangement uses TRBV28 and TRBJ1-2; D is unclear. Per germline, CDR1 MDHEN and CDR2 SYDVKM. V shed 2 bases and J shed 2 bases, with 12 bases lying between them. The CDR3 sequence is 15 residues long. CDR3 amino acids: CASSLPSDGNYGYTF. The CDR3 DNA follows: TGTGCCAGCAGTTTACCCTCGGACGGGAACTATGGCTACACCTTC.

This clone came up a few times. The gene calls are TRBV27 and TRBJ2-7; D remains ambiguous. The CDR3 loop spans 14 amino acids. Germline CDR1 and CDR2: MNHEY and SMNVEV (reference sequence). Trimming left V 2 bases short and J 1 base short, with 9 bases between. CDR3: CASSLTPRSYEQYF. The CDR3 DNA is TGTGCCAGCAGTTTAACCCCGAGGTCCTACGAGCAGTACTTC.

The chain links TRBV30 to TRBJ1-2; D not resolved. Trimming took off 0 bases at V and 4 bases at J, with 9 bases between the two ends. This CDR3 has 13 amino acids. CDR1 is GTSNPN, CDR2 SVGIG, per germline (reference sequence). CDR3 protein: CAWSVDLIYGYTF. The CDR3, as DNA: TGTGCCTGGAGTGTGGATCTCATCTATGGCTACACCTTC.

This chain joins TRBV27 and TRBJ1-1, with D perhaps TRBD1 (5 bases). CDR1 and CDR2 from the germline V gene are MNHEY and SMNVEV (reference sequence). Trimming removed 5 bases at V and 1 base at J, with 8 bases between. CDR3 length: 13 residues. The CDR3 region is CASSRTGNTEAFF. The CDR3 DNA reads TGTGCCAGCAGTCGTACAGGGAACACTGAAGCTTTCTTT.

V gene TRBV7-2 combines with J gene TRBJ1-5, with a possible D match to TRBD1 (6 bases). The germline gives CDR1 SGHTA, CDR2 FQGNSA. This CDR3 spans 13 amino acids. The ends were cut back, 1 base at V and 13 bases at J, with 14 bases in the middle. Here the CDR3 DNA reads TGTGCCAGCAGCTTAGGAGGGAGGGGACATCAGCATTTT. This sequence encodes CASSLGGRGHQHF.

This clone was seen a handful of times. J is TRBJ1-1 and V is TRBV29-1; D might be TRBD1 (5 bases). V was clipped by 7 bases and J by 6 bases, with 18 bases between them. The CDR3 is 13 amino acids. CDR1 and CDR2 (germline): SQVTM, ANQGSEA. CDR3: CSAGLGDWAEAFF. In DNA, the CDR3 is TGCAGCGCGGGGCTCGGGGATTGGGCTGAAGCTTTCTTT.

V is TRBV7-2 and J is TRBJ2-4; 8 bases fit TRBD1. Germline V lookup: CDR1 SGHTA, CDR2 FQGNSA. CDR3 size: 14 residues. With V trimmed by 2 bases and J by 8 bases, 5 bases remained unmatched. CDR3 sequence reads: CASSLWAGGHIQYF. The CDR3 coding sequence is TGTGCCAGCAGCTTATGGGCAGGGGGCCACATTCAGTACTTC.

J is TRBJ2-7 and V is TRBV5-1; 10 nucleotides match TRBD1. The CDR3 contains 17 residues. V gave up 0 bases and J gave up 2 bases; unmatched junction bases: 8. Germline CDR1 reads SGHRS; CDR2 reads YFSETQ. CDR3 residues: CASSLVVGTGDPYEQYF. The CDR3 DNA reads TGCGCCAGCAGCTTGGTAGTCGGGACAGGGGACCCCTACGAGCAGTACTTC.

CDR3 region: CASSDPGLLPDTQYF. In DNA, the CDR3 is TGCGCCAGCAGCGACCCGGGTCTACTCCCAGATACGCAGTATTTT. The genes are TRBV5-1 and TRBJ2-3; no reliable D call. This CDR3 has 15 residues. V was trimmed by 4 bases and J by 4 bases, leaving 16 bases between them. In germline, CDR1 is SGHRS, CDR2 YFSETQ.

The chain has TRBV20-1 and TRBJ2-1, with D unresolved. The germline gives CDR1 DFQATT, CDR2 SNEGSKA (reference sequence). The germline V and J ends were trimmed by 4 bases and 6 bases, with 4 bases remaining between them. This CDR3 is 10 amino acids long. The CDR3 protein is CSAKSNEQFF. DNA for the CDR3: TGCAGTGCTAAGAGCAATGAGCAGTTCTTC.

The chain links TRBV2 to TRBJ2-6; 11 bases align to TRBD2. Germline lookup yields CDR1 SNHLY and CDR2 FYNNEI. J lost 2 bases, V lost 7 bases, and 7 bases had no gene match. The CDR3 spans 17 residues. CDR3: CASTSGLAATGANVLTF. CDR3 in DNA: TGTGCCAGCACCTCGGGACTAGCGGCCACTGGGGCCAACGTCCTGACTTTC. Looking up the rest from reference TRBV2 and TRBJ2-6 gives the full variable domain: EPEVTQTPSHQVTQMGQEVILRCVPISNHLYFYWYRQILGQKVEFLVSFYNNEISEKSEIFDDQFSVERPDGSNFTLKIRSTKLEDSAMYFCASTSGLAATGANVLTFGAGSRLTVL.

This chain joins TRBV9 and TRBJ2-3; D is unclear. Germline lookup yields CDR1 SGDLS and CDR2 YYNGEE. The CDR3 runs to 16 residues. With 0 bases removed from V and 2 bases from J, the gap between germline ends came to 13 bases. CDR3 DNA sequence: TGTGCCAGCAGCGTAGAAGTAGCCCCCCCCACAGATACGCAGTATTTT. Amino acids: CASSVEVAPPTDTQYF.

This chain links TRBV28 with TRBJ1-6; 7 nucleotides agree with TRBD1. Germline-derived CDR1 and CDR2 are MDHEN and SYDVKM. CDR3 length equals 12 residues. V dropped 5 bases and J dropped 14; count of bases not matched to a gene: 6. This CDR3 reads CASSRQGSALHF. In DNA form, the CDR3 reads TGTGCCAGCAGTCGACAGGGTTCGGCCCTCCACTTT. Full variable domain (remainder filled in from reference TRBV28 and TRBJ1-6): DVKVTQSSRYLVKRTGEKVFLECVQDMDHENMFWYRQDPGLGLRLIYFSYDVKMKEKGDIPEGYSVSREKKERFSLILESASTNQTSMYLCASSRQGSALHFGNGTRLTVT.